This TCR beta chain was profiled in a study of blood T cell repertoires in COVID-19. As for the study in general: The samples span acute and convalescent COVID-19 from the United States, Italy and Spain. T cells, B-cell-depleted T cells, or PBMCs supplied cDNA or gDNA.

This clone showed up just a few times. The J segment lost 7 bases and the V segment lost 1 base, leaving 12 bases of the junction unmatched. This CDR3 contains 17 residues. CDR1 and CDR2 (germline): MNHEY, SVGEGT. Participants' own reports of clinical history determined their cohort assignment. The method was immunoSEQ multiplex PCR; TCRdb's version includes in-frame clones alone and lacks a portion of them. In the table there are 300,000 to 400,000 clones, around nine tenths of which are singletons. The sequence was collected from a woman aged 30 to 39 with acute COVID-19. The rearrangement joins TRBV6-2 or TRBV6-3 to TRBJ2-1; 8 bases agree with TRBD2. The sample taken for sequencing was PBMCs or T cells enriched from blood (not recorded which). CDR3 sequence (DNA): TGTGCCAGCAGTTACTTTGGTGGCAGCGGGGGAAGGAATGAGCAGTTCTTC. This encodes CASSYFGGSGGRNEQFF.